This TCR beta chain was recovered during a study of blood T cell repertoires in COVID-19. Overall study context: Samples came from the United States, Italy and Spain, spanning acute and convalescent COVID-19. PBMCs, B-cell-depleted T cells, or T cells provided the cDNA or gDNA that made up the material.

From germline, CDR1 is SGHVS and CDR2 FQNEAQ. There are 13 residues in the CDR3. The germline V and J ends were trimmed by 5 bases and 6 bases, with 13 bases remaining between them. Using immunoSEQ multiplex PCR, the repertoire was profiled, and TCRdb retains in-frame clones only, with some absent. The sample records tens of thousands of clones, 85% to 95% being singletons. The sample taken for sequencing was peripheral blood. The rearrangement joins TRBV7-8 to TRBJ1-2; a possible D gene is TRBD1 (5 bases). This receptor was obtained from a man aged 60 to 69 with active or convalescent COVID-19. DNA of the CDR3: TGTGCCAGCAGCGCCCTGCAGGGAAATGGCTACACCTTC. It is translated as CASSALQGNGYTF.